These 3 T cell receptor beta chains were sequenced from one sample in a study of blood T cell repertoires in COVID-19. Sequenced by immunoSEQ multiplex PCR; TCRdb stores in-frame clones only, minus some. Counted here are roughly 250,000 clones, 75% to 90% occurring once; the ten biggest clones make up 3.3%. Input material: PBMCs or T cells enriched from blood (not recorded which). The receptors shown here come from a woman aged 40 to 50 with acute COVID-19.

V gene TRBV28 combines with J gene TRBJ1-1, with 7 positions matching TRBD1. The germline gives CDR1 MDHEN, CDR2 SYDVKM. This CDR3 contains 16 residues. V gave up 3 bases and J gave up 3 bases; unmatched junction bases: 10. The CDR3 sequence is CASSFETGLRDTEAFF. Written as DNA, the CDR3 is TGTGCCAGCAGTTTTGAGACAGGGCTTCGGGACACTGAAGCTTTCTTT.

V and J are TRBV19 and TRBJ2-7, with a possible D match to TRBD1 (5 bases). Germline CDR1 is LNHDA and CDR2 is SQIVND (reference sequence). The CDR3 length is 14 residues. V was pared by 2 bases and J by 0 bases, with 8 bases between. CDR3 amino acids: CASSIQGNSYEQYF. Here the CDR3 DNA reads TGTGCCAGTAGTATACAGGGTAACTCCTACGAGCAGTACTTC.

In this sample, this clone turned up once. The chain carries TRBV11-3 and TRBJ2-1; 7 bases line up with TRBD2. CDR1 is SGHNT, CDR2 YENEEA, per germline. This CDR3 contains 14 residues. J lost 6 bases, V lost 5 bases, and 7 bases had no gene match. The CDR3 region is CASSRSPGGNEQFF. In DNA form, the CDR3 reads TGTGCCAGCAGCCGGTCCCCGGGAGGCAATGAGCAGTTCTTC.